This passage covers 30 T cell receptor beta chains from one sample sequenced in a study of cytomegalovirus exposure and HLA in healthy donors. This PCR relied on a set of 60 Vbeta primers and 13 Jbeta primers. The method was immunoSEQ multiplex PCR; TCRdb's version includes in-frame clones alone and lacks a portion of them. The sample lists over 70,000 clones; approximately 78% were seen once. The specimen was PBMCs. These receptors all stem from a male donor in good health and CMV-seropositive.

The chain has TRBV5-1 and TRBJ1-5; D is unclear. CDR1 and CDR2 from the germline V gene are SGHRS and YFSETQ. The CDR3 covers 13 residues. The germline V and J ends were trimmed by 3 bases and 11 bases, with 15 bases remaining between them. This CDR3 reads CASSSDRGQAQHF. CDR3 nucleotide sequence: TGCGCCAGCAGCTCGGACCGGGGTCAAGCCCAGCATTTT.

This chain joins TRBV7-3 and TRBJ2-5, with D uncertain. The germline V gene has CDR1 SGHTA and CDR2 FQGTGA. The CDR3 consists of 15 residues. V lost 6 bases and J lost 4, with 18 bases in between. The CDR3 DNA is TGTGCCAGCAGTCCTCTTCCCGGTTCCGGAGAGACCCAGTACTTC. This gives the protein CASSPLPGSGETQYF. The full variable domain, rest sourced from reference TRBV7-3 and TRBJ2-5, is GAGVSQTPSNKVTEKGKYVELRCDPISGHTALYWYRQSLGQGPEFLIYFQGTGAADDSGLPNDRFFAVRPEGSVSTLKIQRTERGDSAVYLCASSPLPGSGETQYFGPGTRLLVL.

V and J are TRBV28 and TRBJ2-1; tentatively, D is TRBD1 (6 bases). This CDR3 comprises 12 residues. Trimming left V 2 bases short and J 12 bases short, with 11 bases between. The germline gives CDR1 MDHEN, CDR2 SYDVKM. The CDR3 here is CASSLGGRPQFF. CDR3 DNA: TGTGCCAGCAGTTTAGGGGGCCGCCCGCAGTTCTTC.

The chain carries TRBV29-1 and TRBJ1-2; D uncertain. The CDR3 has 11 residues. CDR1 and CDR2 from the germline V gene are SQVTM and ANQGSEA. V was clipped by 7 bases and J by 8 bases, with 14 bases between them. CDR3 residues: CSALRAGGYTF. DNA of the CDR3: TGCAGCGCCTTACGGGCGGGAGGCTACACCTTC.

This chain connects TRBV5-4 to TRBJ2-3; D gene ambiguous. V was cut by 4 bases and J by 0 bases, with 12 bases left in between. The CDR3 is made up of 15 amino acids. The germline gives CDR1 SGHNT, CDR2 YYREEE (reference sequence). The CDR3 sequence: CASSRGSSSTDTQYF. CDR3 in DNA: TGTGCCAGCAGCCGAGGTAGTTCTAGCACAGATACGCAGTATTTT.

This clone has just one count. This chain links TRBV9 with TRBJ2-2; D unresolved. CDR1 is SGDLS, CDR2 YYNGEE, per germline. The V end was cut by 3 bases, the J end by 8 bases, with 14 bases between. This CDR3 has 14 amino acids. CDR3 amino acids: CASSASVERGELFF. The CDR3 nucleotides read TGTGCCAGCAGCGCATCGGTGGAGAGGGGGGAGCTGTTTTTT.

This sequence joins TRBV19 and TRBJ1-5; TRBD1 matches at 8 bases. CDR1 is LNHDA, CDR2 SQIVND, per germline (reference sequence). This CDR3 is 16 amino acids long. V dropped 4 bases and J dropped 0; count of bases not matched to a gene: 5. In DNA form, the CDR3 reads TGTGCCAGTAGTACACCCACAGGGGGTAGCAATCAGCCCCAGCATTTT. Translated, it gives CASSTPTGGSNQPQHF.

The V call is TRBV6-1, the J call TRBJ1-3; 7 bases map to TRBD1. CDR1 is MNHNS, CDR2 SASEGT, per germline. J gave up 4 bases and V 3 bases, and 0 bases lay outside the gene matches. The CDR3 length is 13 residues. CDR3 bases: TGTGCCAGCAGTGAGGGACAGGGAAACACCATATATTTT. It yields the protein CASSEGQGNTIYF.

The CDR3, as DNA: TGTGCCAGCACTAGCGGACAGGGGCACGAGCAGTACTTC. Protein sequence: CASTSGQGHEQYF. The chain couples TRBV27 to TRBJ2-7; 9 bases agree with TRBD1. The CDR3 length is 13 residues. V dropped 7 bases and J dropped 5; count of bases not matched to a gene: 6. Germline assignment: CDR1 MNHEY and CDR2 SMNVEV (reference sequence).

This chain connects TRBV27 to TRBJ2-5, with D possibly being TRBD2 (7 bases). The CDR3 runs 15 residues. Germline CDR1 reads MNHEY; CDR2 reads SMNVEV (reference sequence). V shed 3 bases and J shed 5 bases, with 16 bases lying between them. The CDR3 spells CASSFAGGREETQYF. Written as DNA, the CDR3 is TGTGCCAGCAGTTTCGCCGGGGGGCGCGAGGAGACCCAGTACTTC.

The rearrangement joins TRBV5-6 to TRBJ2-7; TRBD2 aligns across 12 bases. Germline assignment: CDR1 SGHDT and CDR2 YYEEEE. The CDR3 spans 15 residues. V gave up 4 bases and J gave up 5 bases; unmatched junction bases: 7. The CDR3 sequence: CASSQPGLAGHEQYF. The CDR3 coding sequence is TGTGCCAGCAGCCAACCGGGACTAGCGGGCCACGAGCAGTACTTC.

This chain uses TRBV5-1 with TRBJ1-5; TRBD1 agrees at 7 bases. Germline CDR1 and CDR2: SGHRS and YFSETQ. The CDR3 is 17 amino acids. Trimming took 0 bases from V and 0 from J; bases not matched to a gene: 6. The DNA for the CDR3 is TGCGCCAGCAGCTTGGGATTAGGGACAGATAGCAATCAGCCCCAGCATTTT. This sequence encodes CASSLGLGTDSNQPQHF.

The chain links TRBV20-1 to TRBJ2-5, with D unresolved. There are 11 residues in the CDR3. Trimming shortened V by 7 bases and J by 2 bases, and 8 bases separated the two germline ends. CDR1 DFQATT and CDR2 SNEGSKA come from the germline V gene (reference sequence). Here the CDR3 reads CSVGSQETQYF. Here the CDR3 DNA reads TGCAGTGTGGGCTCTCAAGAGACCCAGTACTTC.

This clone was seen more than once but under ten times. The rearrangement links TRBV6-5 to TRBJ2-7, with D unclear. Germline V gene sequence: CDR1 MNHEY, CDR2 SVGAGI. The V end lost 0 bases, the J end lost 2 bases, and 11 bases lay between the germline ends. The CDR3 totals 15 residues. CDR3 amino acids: CASSYSHSLPYEQYF. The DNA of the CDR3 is TGTGCCAGCAGTTACTCGCACTCCTTACCCTACGAGCAGTACTTC.

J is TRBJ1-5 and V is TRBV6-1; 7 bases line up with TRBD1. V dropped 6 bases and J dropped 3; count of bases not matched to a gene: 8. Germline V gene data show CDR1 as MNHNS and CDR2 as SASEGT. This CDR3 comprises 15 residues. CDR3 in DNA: TGTGCCAGCAGATTCGCTGACAGGGTCAATCAGCCCCAGCATTTT. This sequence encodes CASRFADRVNQPQHF.

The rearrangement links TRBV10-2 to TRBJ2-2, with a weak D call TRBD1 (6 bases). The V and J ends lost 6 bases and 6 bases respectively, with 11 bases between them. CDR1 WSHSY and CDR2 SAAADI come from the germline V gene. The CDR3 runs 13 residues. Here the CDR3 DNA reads TGCGCCAGCAGCGAACAGGGACCCGGGGAGCTGTTTTTT. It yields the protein CASSEQGPGELFF.

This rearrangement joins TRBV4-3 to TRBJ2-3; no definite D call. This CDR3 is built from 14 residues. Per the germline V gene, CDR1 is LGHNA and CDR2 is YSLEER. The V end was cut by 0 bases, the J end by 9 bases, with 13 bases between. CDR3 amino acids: CASSQDAVLATQYF. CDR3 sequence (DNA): TGCGCCAGCAGCCAAGATGCTGTGTTGGCAACGCAGTATTTT.

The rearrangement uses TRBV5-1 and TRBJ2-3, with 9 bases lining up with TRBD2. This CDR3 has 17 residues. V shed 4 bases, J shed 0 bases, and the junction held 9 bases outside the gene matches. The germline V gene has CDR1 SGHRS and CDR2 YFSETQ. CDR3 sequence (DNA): TGCGCCAGCAGCCAGAGTCCTAGCGGGACAAGCACAGATACGCAGTATTTT. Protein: CASSQSPSGTSTDTQYF. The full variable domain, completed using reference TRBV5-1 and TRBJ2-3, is KAGVTQTPRYLIKTRGQQVTLSCSPISGHRSVSWYQQTPGQGLQFLFEYFSETQRNKGNFPGRFSGRQFSNSRSEMNVSTLELGDSALYLCASSQSPSGTSTDTQYFGPGTRLTVL.

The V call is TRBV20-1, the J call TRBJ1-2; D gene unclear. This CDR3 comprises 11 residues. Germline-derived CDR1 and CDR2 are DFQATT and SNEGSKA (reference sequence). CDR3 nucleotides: TGCATGTCTCTAGGGAGAATCGACTACACCTTC. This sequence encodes CMSLGRIDYTF.

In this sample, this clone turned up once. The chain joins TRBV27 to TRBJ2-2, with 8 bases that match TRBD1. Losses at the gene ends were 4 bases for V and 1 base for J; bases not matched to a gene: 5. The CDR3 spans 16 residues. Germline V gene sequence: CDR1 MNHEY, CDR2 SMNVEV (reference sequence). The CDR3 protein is CASSSRTGLNTGELFF. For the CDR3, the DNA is TGTGCCAGCAGTTCGAGGACAGGGTTGAACACCGGGGAGCTGTTTTTT.

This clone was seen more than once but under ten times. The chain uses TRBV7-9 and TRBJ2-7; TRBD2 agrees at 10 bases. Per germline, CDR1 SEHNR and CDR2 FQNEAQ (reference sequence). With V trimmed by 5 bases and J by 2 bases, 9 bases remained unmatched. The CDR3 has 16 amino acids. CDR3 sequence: CASSPPTGLAAYEQYF. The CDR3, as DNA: TGTGCCAGCAGCCCCCCCACCGGACTAGCGGCCTACGAGCAGTACTTC.

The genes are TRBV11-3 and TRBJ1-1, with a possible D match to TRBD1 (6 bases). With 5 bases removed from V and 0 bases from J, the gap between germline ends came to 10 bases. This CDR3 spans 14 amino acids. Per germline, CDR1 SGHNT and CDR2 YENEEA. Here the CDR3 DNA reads TGTGCCAGCAGCAAACAGGGTTTGAACACTGAAGCTTTCTTT. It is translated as CASSKQGLNTEAFF.

CDR3 DNA sequence: TGTGCCAGCAGCAGGGGACTCATAGGCTCGGATACGCAGTATTTT. Translating it yields CASSRGLIGSDTQYF. The chain combines TRBV5-4 with TRBJ2-3; perhaps TRBD2 as D (6 bases). CDR3 length: 15 residues. Trimming took 4 bases from V and 6 from J, leaving 18 bases between them. Germline assignment: CDR1 SGHNT and CDR2 YYREEE (reference sequence).

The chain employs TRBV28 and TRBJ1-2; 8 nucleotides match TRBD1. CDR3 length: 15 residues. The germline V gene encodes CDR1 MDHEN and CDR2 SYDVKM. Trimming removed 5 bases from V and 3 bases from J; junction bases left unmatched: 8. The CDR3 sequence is CASSTPDRGYYGYTF. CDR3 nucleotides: TGTGCCAGCAGTACACCTGACAGGGGATACTATGGCTACACCTTC.

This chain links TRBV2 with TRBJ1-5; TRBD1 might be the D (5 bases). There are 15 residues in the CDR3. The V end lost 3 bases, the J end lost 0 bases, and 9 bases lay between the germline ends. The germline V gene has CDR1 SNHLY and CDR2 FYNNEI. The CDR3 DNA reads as TGTGCCAGCAGTGAGGGGGGGAGTAGCAATCAGCCCCAGCATTTT. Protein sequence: CASSEGGSSNQPQHF.

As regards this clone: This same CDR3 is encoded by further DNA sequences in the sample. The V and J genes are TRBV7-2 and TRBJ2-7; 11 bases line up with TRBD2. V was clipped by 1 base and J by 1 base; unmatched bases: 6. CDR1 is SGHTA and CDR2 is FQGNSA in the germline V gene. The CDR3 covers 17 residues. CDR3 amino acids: CASSLGLAGGGSYEQYF. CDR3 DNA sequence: TGTGCCAGCAGCTTAGGGCTAGCGGGAGGAGGATCCTACGAGCAGTACTTC.

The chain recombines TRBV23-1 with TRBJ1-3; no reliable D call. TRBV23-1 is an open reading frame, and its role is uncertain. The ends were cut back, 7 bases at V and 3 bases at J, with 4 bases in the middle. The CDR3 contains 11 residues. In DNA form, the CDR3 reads TGCGCCAGCATATATGGAAACACCATATATTTT. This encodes CASIYGNTIYF.

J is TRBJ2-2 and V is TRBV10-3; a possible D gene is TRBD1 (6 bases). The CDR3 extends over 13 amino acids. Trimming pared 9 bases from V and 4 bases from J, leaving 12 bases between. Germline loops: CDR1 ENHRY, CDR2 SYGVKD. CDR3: CAIQKGVTGELFF. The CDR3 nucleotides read TGTGCCATACAAAAGGGGGTCACCGGGGAGCTGTTTTTT.

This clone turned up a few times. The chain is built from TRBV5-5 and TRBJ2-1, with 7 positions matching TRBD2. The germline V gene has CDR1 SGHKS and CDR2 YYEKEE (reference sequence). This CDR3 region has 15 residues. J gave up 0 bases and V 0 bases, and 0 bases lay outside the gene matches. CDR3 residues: CASSLASGSYNEQFF. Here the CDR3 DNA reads TGTGCCAGCAGCTTGGCTAGCGGCTCCTACAATGAGCAGTTCTTC.

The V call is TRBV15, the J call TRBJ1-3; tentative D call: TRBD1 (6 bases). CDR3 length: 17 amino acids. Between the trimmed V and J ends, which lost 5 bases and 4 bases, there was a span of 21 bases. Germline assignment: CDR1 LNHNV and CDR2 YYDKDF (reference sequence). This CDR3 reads CATSRLSGTGGGNTIYF. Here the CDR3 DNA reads TGTGCCACCAGCCGCTTATCCGGGACGGGGGGCGGAAACACCATATATTTT.